A selection of T cell receptor beta chains follows, all from one sample in a study of blood T cell repertoires in COVID-19. The assay was immunoSEQ multiplex PCR, and TCRdb's table has in-frame clones only and misses some. The table has 44,000 or so clones, around 70% seen once; the top ten hold 6.2%. Sequencing input: peripheral blood. Receptors were obtained from an elderly man with acute or convalescent COVID-19. The CDR3 runs from the conserved cysteine through the conserved F or W. A D gene is named only where the DNA matches it firmly. Clone size is shown for a subset of rows, as once, few, many or a class of expanded clone.

size,J,D,V,CDR3,DNA
.,TRBJ1-1,.,TRBV18,CASSQPWEGRTEAFF,TGTGCCAGCTCACAGCCCTGGGAGGGGCGAACTGAAGCTTTCTTT
.,TRBJ2-3,.,TRBV25-1,CASSEYTVDTQYF,TGTGCCAGCAGTGAATACACGGTGGATACGCAGTATTTT
once,TRBJ1-4,TRBD1,TRBV7-9,CAWTGTTTNEKLFF,TGTGCCTGGACAGGGACTACAACTAATGAAAAACTGTTTTTT
.,TRBJ1-6,.,TRBV5-1,CASSLALSSYNSPLHF,TGCGCCAGCAGCTTGGCCCTGAGCTCCTATAATTCACCCCTCCACTTT
few,TRBJ1-1,TRBD1,TRBV7-8,CASSLEGQGSRAFF,TGTGCCAGCAGCTTAGAGGGACAGGGGAGTCGGGCTTTCTTT
.,TRBJ2-5,TRBD1,TRBV19,CASRGDRGETQYF,TGTGCCAGTCGGGGGGACAGGGGAGAGACCCAGTACTTC
once,TRBJ1-1,.,TRBV30,CAWSPLNTEAFF,TGTGCCTGGAGTCCGCTAAACACTGAAGCTTTCTTT
few,TRBJ2-1,.,TRBV11-2,CASSLERRQGEQFF,TGTGCCAGCAGCTTAGAAAGGCGGCAGGGGGAGCAGTTCTTC
.,TRBJ1-4,.,TRBV4-1,CASSQDPQGMATNEKLFF,TGCGCCAGCAGCCAAGATCCCCAGGGTATGGCAACTAATGAAAAACTGTTTTTT
few,TRBJ2-5,.,TRBV10-3,CAISEAQEETQYF,TGTGCCATCAGTGAGGCACAGGAAGAGACCCAGTACTTC
.,TRBJ1-4,.,TRBV7-8,CASSFAEGMNEKLFF,TGTGCCAGCAGCTTTGCAGAGGGTATGAATGAAAAACTGTTTTTT
.,TRBJ2-1,TRBD1,TRBV5-5,CASSSGQGNEQFF,TGTGCCAGCAGCTCCGGACAGGGCAATGAGCAGTTCTTC
.,TRBJ2-2,TRBD2,TRBV19,CASSINSGRADTGELFF,TGTGCCAGTAGTATTAATAGCGGGAGGGCCGACACCGGGGAGCTGTTTTTT
.,TRBJ1-2,TRBD1,TRBV5-1,CASSQGDRGYGYTF,TGCGCCAGCAGCCAGGGGGACAGGGGCTATGGCTACACCTTC
few,TRBJ2-3,.,TRBV5-6,CASSFSSSDTQYF,TGTGCCAGCAGCTTCTCTAGCTCAGATACGCAGTATTTT
.,TRBJ1-1,TRBD1,TRBV11-3,CASSQGQGGTEAFF,TGTGCCAGCAGCCAAGGACAGGGCGGCACTGAAGCTTTCTTT
few,TRBJ1-3,.,TRBV19,CASSRGGSSGNTIYF,TGTGCCAGTAGTAGGGGAGGCTCCTCTGGAAACACCATATATTTT
.,TRBJ1-1,.,TRBV4-2,CASSQDRGEAFF,TGTGCCAGCAGCCAAGACCGGGGGGAAGCTTTCTTT
.,TRBJ2-7,TRBD1,TRBV27,CASSPGTEAYEQYF,TGTGCCAGCAGTCCCGGGACAGAAGCCTACGAGCAGTACTTC
.,TRBJ2-7,TRBD2,TRBV11-2,CASSLDGAAGEQYF,TGTGCCAGCAGCTTAGATGGCGCAGCGGGAGAGCAGTACTTC
.,TRBJ1-1,.,TRBV30,CAGCWQVNTEAFF,TGTGCCGGGTGTTGGCAGGTGAACACTGAAGCTTTCTTT
once,TRBJ1-5,TRBD1,TRBV6-6,CASSPYPQGATDQPQHF,TGTGCCAGCAGTCCCTACCCGCAGGGGGCGACCGATCAGCCCCAGCATTTT
.,TRBJ1-2,.,TRBV19,CASSRSGGSYRGYTF,TGTGCCAGTAGCCGGTCGGGGGGCTCCTACCGGGGCTACACCTTC
.,TRBJ1-1,TRBD1,TRBV5-5,CASSLWTGNTEAFF,TGTGCCAGCAGCTTATGGACAGGGAACACTGAAGCTTTCTTT
.,TRBJ2-7,.,TRBV18,CASSPTGSYGYEQYF,TGTGCCAGCTCACCTACAGGGTCCTACGGGTACGAGCAGTACTTC
.,TRBJ1-6,.,TRBV6-5,CASSLEGVDNSPLHF,TGTGCCAGCAGTCTTGAGGGGGTAGATAATTCACCCCTCCACTTT